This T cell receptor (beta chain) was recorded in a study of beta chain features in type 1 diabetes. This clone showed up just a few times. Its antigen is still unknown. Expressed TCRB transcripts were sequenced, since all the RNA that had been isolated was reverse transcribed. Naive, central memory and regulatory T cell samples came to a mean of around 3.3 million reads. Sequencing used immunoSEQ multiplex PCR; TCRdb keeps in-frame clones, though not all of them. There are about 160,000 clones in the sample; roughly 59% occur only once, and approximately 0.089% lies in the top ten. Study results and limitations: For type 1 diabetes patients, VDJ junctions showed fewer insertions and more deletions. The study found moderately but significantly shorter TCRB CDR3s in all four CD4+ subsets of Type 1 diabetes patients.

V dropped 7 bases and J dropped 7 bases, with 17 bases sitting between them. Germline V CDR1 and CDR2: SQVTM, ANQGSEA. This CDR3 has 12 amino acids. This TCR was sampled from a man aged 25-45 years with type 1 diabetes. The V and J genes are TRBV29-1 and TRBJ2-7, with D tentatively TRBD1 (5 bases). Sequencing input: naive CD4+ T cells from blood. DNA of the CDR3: TGCAGCGCCGAAATTGACAGACCAGAGCAGTACTTC. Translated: CSAEIDRPEQYF.